The rows below give T cell receptor beta chains drawn from one sample of a study of shared T cell receptors in the human thymus. TCRdb's table, derived via immunoSEQ multiplex PCR, lists solely in-frame clones and lacks some. The table records approximately 730,000 clones, 80% to 90% of them present only once. These data also featured in a second study, about human thymus T cells.

What was sequenced was thymocytes. The origin of the receptors is a girl under three years old with a congenital heart defect. Both conserved end residues are part of each CDR3. Fields, in order: D gene, J gene, V gene, clone size, CDR3 DNA, CDR3 protein. D genes are given only for firm matches. Where a row states a size, it is once, few, many or the class of an expanded clone; other rows omit it.

d_gene: NA; j_gene: TRBJ1-2; v_gene: TRBV29-1; abundance: once; CDR3nt: TGCAGCGTAGTCTTCGGGGGTCTTCACGATGGCTACACCTTC; CDR3aa: CSVVFGGLHDGYTF
d_gene: NA; j_gene: TRBJ1-1; v_gene: TRBV5-4; abundance: NA; CDR3nt: TGTGCCAGCAGCTCCCGTGGACGGGGGAGGAACACTGAAGCTTTCTTT; CDR3aa: CASSSRGRGRNTEAFF
d_gene: NA; j_gene: TRBJ2-6; v_gene: TRBV28; abundance: NA; CDR3nt: TGTGCCAGCAGTTTTGGTAGGGCAGGAGGACTCCTCCACTCTGGGGCCAACGTCCTGACTTTC; CDR3aa: CASSFGRAGGLLHSGANVLTF
d_gene: NA; j_gene: TRBJ2-3; v_gene: TRBV6-1; abundance: NA; CDR3nt: TGTGCCAGCAGTGAAAGTCAGGGACAACCCCTGGGGACGCAGTATTTT; CDR3aa: CASSESQGQPLGTQYF
d_gene: NA; j_gene: TRBJ1-2; v_gene: TRBV19; abundance: NA; CDR3nt: TGTGCCAGTAGTTATTGGGGCAGGAATGGCTACACCTTC; CDR3aa: CASSYWGRNGYTF
d_gene: TRBD2; j_gene: TRBJ2-1; v_gene: TRBV9; abundance: few; CDR3nt: TGTGCCAGCAGCGGGACTAGCGGGGCCATAGAGCAGTTCTTC; CDR3aa: CASSGTSGAIEQFF
d_gene: NA; j_gene: TRBJ1-1; v_gene: TRBV10-3; abundance: NA; CDR3nt: TGTGCCATCATGGCCGCGGCGGAGGGGAACACTGAAGCTTTCTTT; CDR3aa: CAIMAAAEGNTEAFF
d_gene: TRBD2; j_gene: TRBJ2-7; v_gene: TRBV6-6; abundance: NA; CDR3nt: TGTGCCAGCAGCTGTAGCGGGGGGTCCTCCTACGAGCAGTACTTC; CDR3aa: CASSCSGGSSYEQYF
d_gene: NA; j_gene: TRBJ1-1; v_gene: TRBV9; abundance: NA; CDR3nt: TGTGCCAGCAGCCTCGAAGAGCAGGGGCGTGAGGGCACTGAAGCTTTCTTT; CDR3aa: CASSLEEQGREGTEAFF
d_gene: TRBD1; j_gene: TRBJ2-7; v_gene: TRBV7-2; abundance: NA; CDR3nt: TGTGCCAGCAGCTTGGAAACCGGGACAGGATCCTACGAGCAGTACTTC; CDR3aa: CASSLETGTGSYEQYF
d_gene: TRBD2; j_gene: TRBJ2-1; v_gene: TRBV6-6; abundance: NA; CDR3nt: TGTGCCAGCAGTCAAGGGCGGGGGGGCTCCTACAATGAGCAGTTCTTC; CDR3aa: CASSQGRGGSYNEQFF
d_gene: NA; j_gene: TRBJ2-5; v_gene: TRBV7-2; abundance: NA; CDR3nt: TGTGCCAGCAGCTCAGGGCTGGCGGGGGCACCCCAAGAGACCCAGTACTTC; CDR3aa: CASSSGLAGAPQETQYF
d_gene: TRBD1; j_gene: TRBJ2-1; v_gene: TRBV30; abundance: few; CDR3nt: TGTGCCTGGAGGGACAGGGGTTGGGCCAATGAGCAGTTCTTC; CDR3aa: CAWRDRGWANEQFF
d_gene: TRBD2; j_gene: TRBJ2-5; v_gene: TRBV19; abundance: once; CDR3nt: TGTGCCAGTAGTGCACCGGGACTAGCGGGGTCATTGAGAGAGACCCAGTACTTC; CDR3aa: CASSAPGLAGSLRETQYF
d_gene: NA; j_gene: TRBJ1-5; v_gene: TRBV30; abundance: NA; CDR3nt: TGTGCCTGGAGTCCCCCCGGGGTCGATCAGCCCCAGCATTTT; CDR3aa: CAWSPPGVDQPQHF
d_gene: NA; j_gene: TRBJ1-2; v_gene: TRBV7-9; abundance: once; CDR3nt: TGTGCCAGCAGCTTAGAGTCCGGGTATGGCTACACCTTC; CDR3aa: CASSLESGYGYTF
d_gene: NA; j_gene: TRBJ1-6; v_gene: TRBV5-1; abundance: NA; CDR3nt: TGCGCCAGCAGCTTCCAAACGGGAGGGAATAATTCACCCCTCCACTTT; CDR3aa: CASSFQTGGNNSPLHF
d_gene: TRBD2; j_gene: TRBJ2-1; v_gene: TRBV29-1; abundance: NA; CDR3nt: TGCAGCGTTGCCCTACTAGCGGGGGTCGTCAATGAGCAGTTCTTC; CDR3aa: CSVALLAGVVNEQFF
d_gene: NA; j_gene: TRBJ2-5; v_gene: TRBV27; abundance: NA; CDR3nt: TGTGCCAGCAGTTATCGCCTAGCAGAAGAGACCCAGTACTTC; CDR3aa: CASSYRLAEETQYF
d_gene: NA; j_gene: TRBJ1-2; v_gene: TRBV7-6; abundance: NA; CDR3nt: TGTGCCAGCAGCCGCAGGGGTGACTATGGCTACACCTTC; CDR3aa: CASSRRGDYGYTF
d_gene: NA; j_gene: TRBJ1-1; v_gene: TRBV7-9; abundance: NA; CDR3nt: TGTGCCAGCAGCCGCCTGAACGATGGACACCCCCGCTTT; CDR3aa: CASSRLNDGHPRF
d_gene: TRBD2; j_gene: TRBJ2-2; v_gene: TRBV6-1; abundance: NA; CDR3nt: TGTGCCAGCAGTGATTCCGGGACTAGCGACAGCGGGGAGCTGTTTTTT; CDR3aa: CASSDSGTSDSGELFF